The entry below gives a single T cell receptor (beta chain) sequence along with its context. In the original analysis: Counts of nucleated cells, estimated from reference gene primer amplification, were obtained. The assay was immunoSEQ multiplex PCR, and TCRdb's table has in-frame clones only and misses some. Clone size and V and J calls were adopted from that table, with D and trimming inferred from the DNA. This sample carries around 140,000 clones, 80% to 90% of them seen once, and the ten largest clones take approximately 9%. Trimming took 4 bases from V and 8 from J, leaving 5 bases between them. The length of the CDR3 is 10 residues. From germline, CDR1 is MDHEN and CDR2 SYDVKM. The data were obtained in a study of blood T cell repertoires in COVID-19. As for the study in general: Material from acute and convalescent COVID-19 was sourced from the United States, Italy and Spain. PBMCs, B-cell-depleted T cells, or T cells provided the cDNA or gDNA that made up the material.

The TCR originated in a woman in her fifties or sixties with active or convalescent COVID-19. Material for sequencing was peripheral blood. V gene TRBV28 combines with J gene TRBJ1-2; D remains unclear. CDR3 nucleotide sequence: TGTGCCAGCAGTTCCTTAGGCTACACCTTC. This translates into CASSSLGYTF.